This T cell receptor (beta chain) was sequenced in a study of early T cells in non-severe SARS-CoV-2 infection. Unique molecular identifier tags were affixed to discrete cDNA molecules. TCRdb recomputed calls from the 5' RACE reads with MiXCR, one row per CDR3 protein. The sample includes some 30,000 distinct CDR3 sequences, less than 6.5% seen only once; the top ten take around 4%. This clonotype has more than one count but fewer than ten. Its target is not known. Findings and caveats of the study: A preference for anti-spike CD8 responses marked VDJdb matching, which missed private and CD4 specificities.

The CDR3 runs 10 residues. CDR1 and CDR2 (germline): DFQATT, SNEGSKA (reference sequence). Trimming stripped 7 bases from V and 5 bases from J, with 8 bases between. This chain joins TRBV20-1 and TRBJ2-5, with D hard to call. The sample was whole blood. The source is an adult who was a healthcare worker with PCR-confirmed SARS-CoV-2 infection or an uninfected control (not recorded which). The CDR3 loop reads CSEERETQYF. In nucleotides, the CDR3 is TGCAGTGAAGAGAGGGAGACCCAGTACTTC.